This record looks at one T cell receptor beta chain sequence and its context. The antigen is unknown. This CDR3 has 15 residues. Trimming left V 0 bases short and J 3 bases short, with 11 bases between. Germline loops: CDR1 MGHRA, CDR2 YSYEKL. This specimen belongs to a study of T-cell reconstitution after alpha-beta-depleted transplantation in children. Notes on the study in general: Where alpha-beta T cells came from about two months after transplant was reportedly several hundred expanded graft clones. T-cell counts and diversity were attributed mostly to newly produced T cells one year after transplant.

For TCRbeta, the library was prepared with unique molecular identifiers. A single record per CDR3 protein comes from TCRdb applying MiXCR to the PCR reads. Among a few hundred thousand distinct CDR3 sequences, 27% were seen once, and the ten largest hold about a third. The source material was PBMCs, sampled before TCRalphabeta/CD19-depleted stem cell transplant. The J gene is TRBJ1-1, the V gene TRBV4-1, with D unclear. The clonotype comes from a boy under two years old with Wiskott-Aldrich syndrome, due to receive a stem cell transplant. For the CDR3, the DNA is TGCGCCAGCAGCCAAGATTGGTTTCGGGACACTGAAGCTTTCTTT. Its protein is CASSQDWFRDTEAFF.